Below, one TCR beta chain is given with its context. Its antigen is still unknown. The source of the sample is a study of T cells after posttransplantation cyclophosphamide. Findings and limits, study-wide: Later blood repertoires were often dominated by clones from the donor CD8+ memory compartment. Recipient CMV seropositivity and CMV reactivation strongly tracked TRB clonality. Skin or GI-infiltrating T cells shared few TRB sequences with blood.

Some clones are missing from TCRdb's copy, which holds only in-frame ones; the method was immunoSEQ multiplex PCR. The table records tens of thousands of clones, just under 95% of them present only once. CDR1 and CDR2 (germline): MNHNS, SASEGT. The CDR3 extends over 13 amino acids. Trimming stripped 7 bases from V and 1 base from J, with 10 bases between. The sequencing input was PBMCs. The origin of this receptor is a woman in her 30s in good health and a related stem cell transplant donor. The rearrangement uses TRBV6-1 and TRBJ1-1; D is perhaps TRBD1 (5 bases). The CDR3 spells CASNVGENTEAFF. As DNA, the CDR3 is TGTGCCAGCAACGTAGGGGAGAACACTGAAGCTTTCTTT.